One sample yielded the 22 T cell receptor beta chains listed below, sequenced in a study of blood T cell repertoires in COVID-19. Sequenced by immunoSEQ multiplex PCR; TCRdb stores in-frame clones only, minus some. The table lists about 240,000 clones, 80% to 85% of them singletons. The sequenced sample consisted of peripheral blood. These receptors all stem from a woman over 75 with COVID-19, enrolled during active disease.

This clone has a handful of counts. The J gene is TRBJ2-6, the V gene TRBV5-4, with TRBD1 matching 9 bases. With V trimmed by 2 bases and J by 1 base, 4 bases remained unmatched. CDR1 and CDR2 (germline): SGHNT, YYREEE (reference sequence). This CDR3 contains 17 residues. Written as DNA, the CDR3 is TGTGCCAGCAGCTTAACAGGGGGCTTTTCTGGGGCCAACGTCCTGACTTTC. Residues: CASSLTGGFSGANVLTF.

V usage is TRBV6-1 and J usage is TRBJ2-6; no clear D gene. Trimming took 2 bases from V and 2 from J, leaving 4 bases between them. CDR3 length equals 14 residues. Germline V gene lookup returns CDR1 MNHNS and CDR2 SASEGT. For the CDR3, the DNA is TGTGCCAGCAGTGAAACTACTGGGGCCAACGTCCTGACTTTC. Protein product: CASSETTGANVLTF.

The chain uses TRBV7-9 and TRBJ1-1; no definite D call. CDR1 is SEHNR, CDR2 FQNEAQ, per germline (reference sequence). This CDR3 comprises 13 residues. Trimming pared 8 bases from V and 2 bases from J, leaving 12 bases between. CDR3 residues: CASLVQINTEAFF. CDR3 nucleotide sequence: TGTGCCAGCCTGGTCCAGATTAACACTGAAGCTTTCTTT. Drawing the rest from reference TRBV7-9 and TRBJ1-1, the complete variable domain is DTGVSQNPRHKITKRGQNVTFRCDPISEHNRLYWYRQTLGQGPEFLTYFQNEAQLEKSRLLSDRFSAERPKGSFSTLEIQRTEQGDSAMYLCASLVQINTEAFFGQGTRLTVV.

The CDR3 protein is CATSPRGFYNEQFF. DNA for the CDR3: TGTGCCACCAGCCCCCGGGGGTTCTACAATGAGCAGTTCTTC. The V call is TRBV15, the J call TRBJ2-1; D might be TRBD2 (6 bases). The CDR3 runs 14 residues. V was cut by 5 bases and J by 3 bases, with 11 bases left in between. Germline V CDR1 and CDR2: LNHNV, YYDKDF (reference sequence). The entire variable domain, with the rest obtained from reference TRBV15 and TRBJ2-1, is as follows: DAMVIQNPRYQVTQFGKPVTLSCSQTLNHNVMYWYQQKSSQAPKLLFHYYDKDFNNEADTPDNFQSRRPNTSFCFLDIRSPGLGDTAMYLCATSPRGFYNEQFFGPGTRLTVL.

The V and J genes are TRBV11-3 and TRBJ2-3; maybe TRBD2 (6 bases). V was trimmed by 1 base and J by 2 bases, leaving 7 bases between them. The CDR3 is made up of 14 amino acids. Germline CDR1 and CDR2: SGHNT and YENEEA. The CDR3 region is CASSLGGDTDTQYF. In nucleotides, the CDR3 is TGTGCCAGCAGCTTAGGGGGGGACACAGATACGCAGTATTTT.

This sequence joins TRBV6-5 and TRBJ2-5, with 8 positions matching TRBD2. With V trimmed by 2 bases and J by 5 bases, 7 bases remained unmatched. In germline, CDR1 is MNHEY, CDR2 SVGAGI. The CDR3 has 15 amino acids. In DNA form, the CDR3 reads TGTGCCAGCAGTTACGGAGTAGCGGGGCGGGAGACCCAGTACTTC. Translating it yields CASSYGVAGRETQYF.

This clone was observed once. This chain connects TRBV7-9 to TRBJ2-2; D perhaps matches TRBD1 (6 bases). This CDR3 has 15 amino acids. V dropped 4 bases and J dropped 0 bases, with 9 bases sitting between them. Germline lookup yields CDR1 SEHNR and CDR2 FQNEAQ (reference sequence). The CDR3 reads CASSSGTTNTGELFF. The DNA for the CDR3 is TGTGCCAGCAGCTCCGGGACAACGAACACCGGGGAGCTGTTTTTT.

This chain links TRBV28 with TRBJ2-3, with 8 bases aligning to TRBD2. This CDR3 has 15 amino acids. CDR1 is MDHEN, CDR2 SYDVKM, per germline. V trimming: 5 bases; J trimming: 9 bases; junction bases outside the gene matches: 13. CDR3 protein: CASSHLSIAGLTQYF. CDR3 bases: TGTGCCAGCAGTCACCTTAGTATAGCGGGACTCACGCAGTATTTT.

The rearrangement joins TRBV5-1 to TRBJ2-5, with 7 bases aligning to TRBD1. This CDR3 region has 15 residues. With V trimmed by 4 bases and J by 2 bases, 8 bases remained unmatched. Looked up from germline, CDR1 is SGHRS and CDR2 is YFSETQ. This CDR3 is CASSRGQTEQETQYF. The CDR3 DNA reads TGCGCCAGCAGCCGGGGACAGACAGAACAAGAGACCCAGTACTTC.

Only one count was recorded for this clone. The genes are TRBV29-1 and TRBJ2-7, with TRBD1 as a possible D gene (5 bases). The CDR3 sequence is 13 residues long. V was shortened by 5 bases and J by 0 bases, with 11 bases between the two germline ends. Germline V CDR1 and CDR2: SQVTM, ANQGSEA. CDR3 nucleotides: TGCAGCGTTTCGACAGTCCTCTCCTACGAGCAGTACTTC. It translates to CSVSTVLSYEQYF.

This rearrangement joins TRBV25-1 to TRBJ1-1; D gene uncertain. Germline V gene data show CDR1 as MGHDK and CDR2 as SYGVNS. The CDR3 covers 14 residues. The germline V and J ends were trimmed by 0 bases and 1 base, with 6 bases remaining between them. CDR3 loop: CASSEYGGNTEAFF. CDR3 nucleotides: TGTGCCAGCAGTGAATATGGAGGGAACACTGAAGCTTTCTTT.

J is TRBJ2-5 and V is TRBV29-1, with D possibly being TRBD2 (5 bases). This CDR3 is built from 13 residues. Deletions cut 3 bases from V and 3 bases from J, with 11 bases between. Per germline, CDR1 SQVTM and CDR2 ANQGSEA. CDR3 sequence (DNA): TGCAGCGTTGAGGGAACTAGTAAAGAGACCCAGTACTTC. Translated, it gives CSVEGTSKETQYF.

The chain recombines TRBV6-6 with TRBJ2-2, with 9 bases matching TRBD1. There are 15 residues in the CDR3. With 5 bases clipped from V and 7 bases from J, the junction kept 8 bases outside the gene matches. CDR1 is MNHNY and CDR2 is SVGAGI in the germline V gene (reference sequence). CDR3 region: CASSQDRGSGGELFF. The DNA for the CDR3 is TGTGCCAGCAGTCAGGACAGGGGAAGTGGCGGGGAGCTGTTTTTT.

The chain recombines TRBV30 with TRBJ2-7; TRBD1 aligns across 9 bases. Per the germline V gene, CDR1 is GTSNPN and CDR2 is SVGIG (reference sequence). V lost 7 bases to trimming and J lost 1 base; unmatched junction nucleotides: 8. CDR3 length: 14 residues. CDR3 in amino acids: CAFTGTGRSYEQYF. The CDR3 DNA is TGTGCCTTTACCGGGACAGGGAGATCCTACGAGCAGTACTTC.

This chain links TRBV6-5 with TRBJ1-5; D might be TRBD1 (5 bases). The V and J ends lost 2 bases and 2 bases respectively, with 10 bases between them. The CDR3 extends over 15 amino acids. From germline, CDR1 is MNHEY and CDR2 SVGAGI. This CDR3 is CASSYHGGGNQPQHF. The CDR3 bases are TGTGCCAGCAGTTACCACGGGGGAGGCAATCAGCCCCAGCATTTT.

The V gene is TRBV5-1, the J gene TRBJ1-4, with D maybe TRBD1 (6 bases). Germline CDR1 is SGHRS and CDR2 is YFSETQ. The CDR3 sequence is 14 residues long. The V end lost 0 bases, the J end lost 10 bases, and 13 bases lay between the germline ends. The CDR3 bases are TGCGCCAGCAGCTTGGCGTATGTGACAGGAAAACTGTTTTTT. Its protein is CASSLAYVTGKLFF.

This sequence joins TRBV3-1 (or the pseudogene TRBV3-2) and TRBJ2-3; TRBD1 matches 7 bases. Trimming took 5 bases from V and 9 from J; bases not matched to a gene: 11. CDR1 LGHDT and CDR2 YNNKEL come from the germline V gene (reference sequence). CDR3 length: 14 amino acids. The CDR3 DNA follows: TGTGCCAGCAGCTTTCGACAGGGCGGATCGACGCAGTATTTT. It specifies CASSFRQGGSTQYF.

The rearrangement uses TRBV19 and TRBJ1-6; TRBD1 matches at 10 bases. The ends lost 5 bases at V and 9 bases at J; junction bases unmatched: 4. CDR1 is LNHDA and CDR2 is SQIVND in the germline V gene (reference sequence). The CDR3 totals 14 residues. The CDR3 loop reads CASSQDRGSSPLHF. CDR3 coding DNA: TGTGCCAGTAGTCAGGACAGGGGGAGTTCACCCCTCCACTTT.

The chain combines TRBV18 with TRBJ1-3; D is ambiguous. Germline CDR1 KGHSH, CDR2 LQKENI. Trimming took off 3 bases at V and 0 bases at J, with 9 bases between the two ends. This CDR3 region has 15 residues. In DNA form, the CDR3 reads TGTGCCAGCTCACCTGCGGATATCTCTGGAAACACCATATATTTT. It yields the protein CASSPADISGNTIYF.

The chain combines TRBV7-2 with TRBJ2-7; the D is unclear. The V and J ends lost 4 bases and 5 bases respectively, with 9 bases between them. The CDR3 length is 12 residues. Germline V gives CDR1 SGHTA, CDR2 FQGNSA. The CDR3 DNA is TGTGCCAGCAGCTCCTATCCTCACGAGCAGTACTTC. It specifies CASSSYPHEQYF.

This chain links TRBV5-4 with TRBJ1-1; no clear D gene. The CDR3 spans 14 residues. Germline loops: CDR1 SGHNT, CDR2 YYREEE (reference sequence). Trimming took 0 bases from V and 4 from J, leaving 10 bases between them. CDR3 loop: CASSLEMSGTEAFF. The DNA for the CDR3 is TGTGCCAGCAGCTTGGAAATGTCAGGCACTGAAGCTTTCTTT.

V and J are TRBV6-5 and TRBJ1-2, with D maybe TRBD1 (5 bases). V was shortened by 9 bases and J by 7 bases, with 15 bases between the two germline ends. Germline V CDR1 and CDR2: MNHEY, SVGAGI. The CDR3 runs to 12 residues. Written as DNA, the CDR3 is TGTGCCAGTCGACCGGGGGGTTTTGGCTACACCTTC. Its protein is CASRPGGFGYTF.